The sequence of this T cell receptor beta chain was determined in a study of shared clonotypes between healthy human individuals. Study results and limitations: As a rule, naive subsets had a larger estimated richness than memory subsets. Clonotypes which were not shared had lower generation probabilities than clonotypes that all four donors shared. Sharing across a few donors was seen in 4.5% to 6.5% of naive CD4 clonotypes.

The assay was run at deep level. TCRdb keeps only in-frame clones here, not all; method: immunoSEQ multiplex PCR. The sample lists about a million clones; over 75% were seen once. This clone was seen more than once but under ten times. Its antigen is not identified. V was pared by 2 bases and J by 13 bases, with 18 bases between. The CDR3 spans 15 residues. CDR1 is MNHEY, CDR2 SMNVEV, per germline (reference sequence). This chain uses TRBV27 with TRBJ1-6; the D is unclear. The TCR sequence derives from a man aged 18 to 30 in good health. Sequencing was done on a sample of memory CD4+ T cells sorted from blood. Subset given: CD45RA-negative fraction. The CDR3 loop reads CASSLRAPGISPLHF. The CDR3 DNA is TGTGCCAGCAGTTTAAGGGCTCCGGGTATCTCGCCCCTCCACTTT.